This TCR beta chain was documented in a study of T cell responses to AZD1222 COVID-19 vaccine. Points from the study as a whole: Repertoire sampling was restricted to post-peak T cell response timepoints. When two AZD1222 doses had been given, Spike-specific TCR breadth and depth rose. Baseline seropositivity occurred in only six or seven AZD1222 recipients. Clonal diversity was possibly underestimated; the donors were predominantly white British and more often female.

On this clone: Its antigen is as yet unknown.

The V segment lost 2 bases and the J segment 5 bases; nucleotides outside the gene matches: 2. CDR3 size: 15 residues. Germline V CDR1 and CDR2: LGHNA, YSLEER. The assay was immunoSEQ multiplex PCR, and TCRdb's table has in-frame clones only and misses some. The sample lists some 150,000 clones; around 88% were seen once. The TCR comes from an adult in good health. The sequencing used peripheral blood, collected on day 0 of AZD1222 vaccination. V usage is TRBV4-3 and J usage is TRBJ1-6; 8 bases are a match to TRBD1. This CDR3 is CASSQPDRDNSPLHF. In DNA form, the CDR3 reads TGCGCCAGCAGCCAACCGGACAGGGATAATTCACCCCTCCACTTT.